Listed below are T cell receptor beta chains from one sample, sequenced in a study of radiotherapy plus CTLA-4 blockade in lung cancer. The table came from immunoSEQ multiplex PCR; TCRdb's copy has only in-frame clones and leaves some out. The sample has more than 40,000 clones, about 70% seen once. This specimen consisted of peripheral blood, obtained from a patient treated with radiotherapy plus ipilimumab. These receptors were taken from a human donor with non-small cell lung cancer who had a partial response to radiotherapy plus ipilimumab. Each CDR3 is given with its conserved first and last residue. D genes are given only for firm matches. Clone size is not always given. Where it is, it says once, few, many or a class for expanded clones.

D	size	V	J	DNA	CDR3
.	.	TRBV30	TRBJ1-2	TGTGCCTGGAGTGTAGGGAGACTCTATGGCTACACCTTC	CAWSVGRLYGYTF
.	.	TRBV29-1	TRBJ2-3	TGCAGCGTTGGAGGGCCCACTAGCACAGATACGCAGTATTTT	CSVGGPTSTDTQYF
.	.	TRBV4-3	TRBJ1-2	TGCGCCAGCAGTGGGTGGACAGAATCTAACTATGGCTACACCTTC	CASSGWTESNYGYTF
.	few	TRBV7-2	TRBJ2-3	TGTGCCAGCAGCTTCGGGATAGCAGATACGCAGTATTTT	CASSFGIADTQYF
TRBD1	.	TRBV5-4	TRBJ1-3	TGTGCCAGCAGCCCGACAGGGGGAGGCTCTGGAAACACCATATATTTT	CASSPTGGGSGNTIYF
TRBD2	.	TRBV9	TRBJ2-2	TGTGCCAGCAGCCGCGCCACCTTAGCGGGAGGGCCGGACGGGGAGCTGTTTTTT	CASSRATLAGGPDGELFF
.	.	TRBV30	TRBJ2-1	TGTGCCTGGAGTGCCTACCGAGTCCCCCACTCCTACAATGAGCAGTTCTTC	CAWSAYRVPHSYNEQFF
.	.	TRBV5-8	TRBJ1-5	TGTGCCAGCAGCTTGGAAGGTATTGCGGGTCAGCCCCAGCATTTT	CASSLEGIAGQPQHF
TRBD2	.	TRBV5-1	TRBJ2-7	TGCGCCAGCAGCCTTAGCGGGGAGGTCGAGCAGTACTTC	CASSLSGEVEQYF
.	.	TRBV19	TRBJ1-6	TGTGCCAGTAGTTCGGGGGGCAGGAATTCACCCCTCCACTTT	CASSSGGRNSPLHF
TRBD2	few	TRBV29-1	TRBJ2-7	TGCAGCGTGCGACTAGCGGGAGGGGGGGAGCAGTACTTC	CSVRLAGGGEQYF
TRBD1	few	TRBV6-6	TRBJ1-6	TGTGCCAGCAGTTACCAGGGGGCGAGTAATTCACCCCTCCACTTT	CASSYQGASNSPLHF
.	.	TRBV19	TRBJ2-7	TGTGCCAGTAGTATGGGGCGGGGCGGCGAGCAGTACTTC	CASSMGRGGEQYF
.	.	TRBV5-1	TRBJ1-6	TGCGCCAGCAGTAAGCGTAGTTCAAATTCACCCCTCCACTTT	CASSKRSSNSPLHF
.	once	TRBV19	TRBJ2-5	TGTGCCAGTAGCAGTAGAGGAGAGACCCAGTACTTC	CASSSRGETQYF
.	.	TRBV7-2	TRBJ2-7	TGTGCCAGCAGCTTAGAATCAGGGGTGGAAAACGAGCAGTACTTC	CASSLESGVENEQYF
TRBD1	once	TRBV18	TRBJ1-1	TGTGCCAGCTCACCGGGACAGGATAACACTGAAGCTTTCTTT	CASSPGQDNTEAFF
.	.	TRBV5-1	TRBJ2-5	TGCGCCAGCAGCCTCAAGGGGCCAGACGAGACCCAGTACTTC	CASSLKGPDETQYF
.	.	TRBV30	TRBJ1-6	TGTGCCTGGAGTGGGGCCGGGATCTTCCTGCACTTT	CAWSGAGIFLHF
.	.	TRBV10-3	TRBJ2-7	TGTGCCATCAGGGGCGGGCCGACCTACGAGCAGTACTTC	CAIRGGPTYEQYF
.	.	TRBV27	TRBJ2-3	TGTGCCAGCAGTTTATCTGGGGCTTCCACAGATACGCAGTATTTT	CASSLSGASTDTQYF
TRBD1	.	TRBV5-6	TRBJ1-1	TGTGCCAGCAGCTTGGAAGAGGGGGCGAACACTGAAGCTTTCTTT	CASSLEEGANTEAFF
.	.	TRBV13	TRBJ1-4	TGTGCCAGCAGCCAGCGGGGTTCACGGGAGGAAAAACTGTTTTTT	CASSQRGSREEKLFF
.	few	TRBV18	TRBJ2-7	TGTGCCAGCTCACCAGGGTCCAGGGAGCAGTACTTC	CASSPGSREQYF
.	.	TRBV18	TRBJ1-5	TGTGCCAGCTCAAAAGAAAAGGGGAACAATCAGCCCCAGCATTTT	CASSKEKGNNQPQHF
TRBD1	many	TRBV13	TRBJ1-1	TGTGCCAGCAGATGGAAGGGACAGGGCCCTGAAGCTTTCTTT	CASRWKGQGPEAFF
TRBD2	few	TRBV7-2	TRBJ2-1	TGTGCCAGCAGCTTAGTCGGGGGGGGCGTAAATGAGCAGTTCTTC	CASSLVGGGVNEQFF
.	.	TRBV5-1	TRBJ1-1	TGCGCCAGCAGGCTTACGACAGAGGCTGAAGCTTTCTTT	CASRLTTEAEAFF
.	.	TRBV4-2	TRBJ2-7	TGTGCCAGCAGCCAAGCAAGGGGTTCGGCCTACGAGCAGTACTTC	CASSQARGSAYEQYF
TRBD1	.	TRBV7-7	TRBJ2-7	TGTGCTAGCAGCCCGTCCGGGGCAGGGGGAAGCGAGCAGTACTTC	CASSPSGAGGSEQYF
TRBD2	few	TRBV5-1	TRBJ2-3	TGCGCCAGCAGCCCTTTAGCGGGACGGCCAGATACGCAGTATTTT	CASSPLAGRPDTQYF
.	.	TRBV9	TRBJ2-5	TGTGCCAGCAGCGTCGGGACTCCATCACATGAGACCCAGTACTTC	CASSVGTPSHETQYF
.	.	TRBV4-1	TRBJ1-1	TGCGCCAGCAGCCAAGCGCAGGGAACTGAAGCTTTCTTT	CASSQAQGTEAFF
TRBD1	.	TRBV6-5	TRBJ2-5	TGTGCCAGCAGTTATACAGGGGGACTCGAGACCCAGTACTTC	CASSYTGGLETQYF
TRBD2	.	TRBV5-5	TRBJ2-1	TGTGCCAGCAGCCTCGGGAGGGCCGACTACAATGAGCAGTTCTTC	CASSLGRADYNEQFF
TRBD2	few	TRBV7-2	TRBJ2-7	TGTGCCAGCAGTGAAGGGCCTAGCGGGTACTACGAGCAGTACTTC	CASSEGPSGYYEQYF
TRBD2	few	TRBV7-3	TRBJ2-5	TGTGCCAGCAGCCCCGAAGCGGGATCCCAAGAGACCCAGTACTTC	CASSPEAGSQETQYF
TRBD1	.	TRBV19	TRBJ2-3	TGTGCCAGTAGTCAGGTCGGGACAGGGCCAGATACGCAGTATTTT	CASSQVGTGPDTQYF
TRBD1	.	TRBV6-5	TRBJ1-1	TGTGCCAGCAGTCCAACAGGGGCCACTGAAGCTTTCTTT	CASSPTGATEAFF
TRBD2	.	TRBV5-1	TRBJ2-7	TGCGCCAGCAGCTTGGAAACCGGGACTAGCAGGTACGAGCAGTACTTC	CASSLETGTSRYEQYF
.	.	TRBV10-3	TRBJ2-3	TGTGCCATCAGGGACGCAAGCGGGACAGATACGCAGTATTTT	CAIRDASGTDTQYF